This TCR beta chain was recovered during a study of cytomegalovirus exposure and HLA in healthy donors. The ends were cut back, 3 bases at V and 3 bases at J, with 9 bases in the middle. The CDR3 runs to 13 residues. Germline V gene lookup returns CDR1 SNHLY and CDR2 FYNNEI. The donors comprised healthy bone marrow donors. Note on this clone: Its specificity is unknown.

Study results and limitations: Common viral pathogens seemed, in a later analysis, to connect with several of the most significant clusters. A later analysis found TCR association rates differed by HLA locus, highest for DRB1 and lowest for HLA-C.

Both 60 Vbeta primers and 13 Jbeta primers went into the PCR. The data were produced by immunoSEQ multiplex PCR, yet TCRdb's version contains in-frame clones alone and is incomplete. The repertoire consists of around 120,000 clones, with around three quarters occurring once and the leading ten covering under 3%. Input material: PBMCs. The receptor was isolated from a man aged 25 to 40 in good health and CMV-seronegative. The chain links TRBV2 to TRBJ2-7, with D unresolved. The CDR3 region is CASSDNPSYEQYF. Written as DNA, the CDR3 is TGTGCCAGCAGTGATAACCCTAGCTACGAGCAGTACTTC.